The next 15 T cell receptor beta chains were all read from a single sample in a study of beta chain features in type 1 diabetes (dated by TCRdb to between 2018 and 2020). Summary of the overall study and its limitations: A moderate but significant shortening of TCRB CDR3 length was observed in type 1 diabetes patients in all four CD4+ subsets.

Their antigens are not known. Libraries were constructed by the immunoSEQ multiplex PCR assay. The entire isolated RNA was reverse transcribed using the High Capacity cDNA Reverse Transcription Kit, and thus expressed TCRB transcripts were sequenced. TCRdb holds this immuneACCESS table with in-frame rearrangements only. Some clones are missing; in checked studies, unresolved V genes explain under half, and the rest has no known cause. Counted in this sample were about 340,000 clones; roughly 14% of them appeared once. Jointly, the top ten make up roughly 0.015% of the sample. Sequencing was performed on naive CD4+ T cells from blood. Per the publication, the cell subset or site label means: true naive CD4+ T cells. The receptors originated from a woman aged 18-30 years with type 1 diabetes.

The genes are TRBV9 and TRBJ2-7; tentative D call: TRBD1 (6 bases). V was cut by 2 bases and J by 0 bases, with 15 bases left in between. CDR1 is SGDLS, CDR2 YYNGEE, per germline. CDR3 length: 16 residues. The CDR3 reads CASSVSWDTASYEQYF. DNA for the CDR3: TGTGCCAGCAGCGTCAGTTGGGACACCGCCTCCTACGAGCAGTACTTC.

This clone was counted only a few times. The chain couples TRBV5-4 to TRBJ2-1; D might be TRBD2 (7 bases). Trimming shortened V by 5 bases and J by 1 base, and 19 bases separated the two germline ends. The germline V gene encodes CDR1 SGHNT and CDR2 YYREEE (reference sequence). The CDR3 consists of 17 residues. The CDR3 region is CASRRGGVQGSYNEQFF. CDR3 coding DNA: TGTGCCAGCAGGCGAGGGGGGGTCCAAGGATCCTACAATGAGCAGTTCTTC.

This clone was seen more than once but under ten times. This chain links TRBV19 with TRBJ2-1, with D perhaps matching TRBD2 (6 bases). Trimming removed 10 bases at V and 4 bases at J, with 17 bases between. CDR1 and CDR2 (germline): LNHDA, SQIVND (reference sequence). CDR3 length equals 14 residues. The DNA of the CDR3 is TGTGCCACCAGGCCGGGACTCGCTTACAATGAGCAGTTCTTC. Protein product: CATRPGLAYNEQFF.

This clone was seen more than once but under ten times. J is TRBJ1-1 and V is TRBV5-4; the D gene is possibly TRBD1 (6 bases). V lost 0 bases to trimming and J lost 4 bases, with 10 bases between them. There are 14 residues in the CDR3. CDR1 and CDR2 from the germline V gene are SGHNT and YYREEE (reference sequence). The CDR3 spells CASSLAGVGTEAFF. The CDR3, as DNA: TGTGCCAGCAGCTTGGCAGGGGTTGGCACTGAAGCTTTCTTT.

This clone turned up a few times. V gene TRBV18 combines with J gene TRBJ1-1; no firm D call. V was clipped by 0 bases and J by 1 base, with 9 bases between them. The CDR3 extends over 15 amino acids. Germline V gene sequence: CDR1 KGHSH, CDR2 LQKENI. CDR3 in DNA: TGTGCCAGCTCACCACCGACCGGGAGGAACACTGAAGCTTTCTTT. It codes for CASSPPTGRNTEAFF.

Comment on this clone: This sample also contains other DNA sequences that code for the same CDR3. The V gene is TRBV11-3, the J gene TRBJ2-1, with D perhaps TRBD1 (5 bases). Germline V CDR1 and CDR2: SGHNT, YENEEA. V was pared by 4 bases and J by 7 bases, with 8 bases between. The CDR3 totals 12 residues. CDR3 region: CASSSQGNEQFF. The CDR3 nucleotides are TGTGCCAGCAGCTCCCAGGGTAATGAGCAGTTCTTC.

This clone was observed a handful of times. The chain employs TRBV5-1 and TRBJ2-7, with unresolved D. Trimming cost V 2 bases and J 5 bases, with 5 bases left between them. CDR3 length: 11 amino acids. Per germline, CDR1 SGHRS and CDR2 YFSETQ. CDR3 sequence (DNA): TGCGCCAGCAGCTTTCTCGACGAGCAGTACTTC. This encodes CASSFLDEQYF.

This clone was recorded a few times. The chain has TRBV28 and TRBJ1-4; D gene uncertain. The CDR3 length is 13 residues. V lost 7 bases to trimming and J lost 11 bases, with 17 bases between them. The V gene's germline CDR1 is MDHEN and CDR2 SYDVKM. The DNA for the CDR3 is TGTGCCAGCACCGAAAGCGGAAGGAGGAAACTGTTTTTT. This gives the protein CASTESGRRKLFF.

This clone has just a few counts. The chain has TRBV29-1 and TRBJ1-1; 11 bases are shared with TRBD1. Per germline, CDR1 SQVTM and CDR2 ANQGSEA. Unmatched junction bases numbered 11, after V lost 4 bases and J lost 4 bases. The CDR3 is made up of 16 amino acids. The CDR3: CSVGSDRGRGGTEAFF. The CDR3 nucleotides are TGCAGCGTTGGATCGGACAGGGGGCGAGGTGGCACTGAAGCTTTCTTT.

This clone has a handful of counts. This sample includes further DNA sequences coding for the same CDR3. V and J are TRBV28 and TRBJ1-2; D remains ambiguous. The CDR3 totals 12 residues. V lost 2 bases and J lost 4, with 5 bases in between. CDR1 and CDR2 (germline): MDHEN, SYDVKM. The CDR3 DNA follows: TGTGCCAGCAGTTTACGAGGCTATGGCTACACCTTC. Translated: CASSLRGYGYTF.

This clone was recorded a few times. The chain joins TRBV9 to TRBJ2-1, with D unresolved. CDR1 is SGDLS and CDR2 is YYNGEE in the germline V gene. The length of the CDR3 is 15 residues. Deletions cut 0 bases from V and 3 bases from J, with 10 bases between. CDR3 protein: CASSVGFNSYNEQFF. The CDR3 coding sequence is TGTGCCAGCAGCGTAGGGTTTAACAGCTACAATGAGCAGTTCTTC.

The chain couples TRBV29-1 to TRBJ1-4, with 9 nucleotides matching TRBD1. The CDR3 totals 14 residues. Trimming took 6 bases from V and 8 from J; bases not matched to a gene: 10. CDR1 is SQVTM and CDR2 is ANQGSEA in the germline V gene. CDR3 in amino acids: CSVGPGQGGEKLFF. The CDR3 region has the DNA TGCAGCGTGGGGCCGGGACAGGGAGGAGAAAAACTGTTTTTT.

CDR3 protein: CASSPQGLGGYTF. The DNA of the CDR3 is TGTGCCAGCAGTCCCCAGGGCTTAGGGGGCTACACCTTC. V gene TRBV4-2 combines with J gene TRBJ1-2, with D maybe TRBD1 (5 bases). This CDR3 region has 13 residues. Trimming stripped 6 bases from V and 8 bases from J, with 16 bases between. Germline CDR1 reads LGHNA; CDR2 reads YNFKEQ.

This sequence joins TRBV7-9 and TRBJ1-1; D is perhaps TRBD1 (6 bases). V shed 5 bases and J shed 5 bases, with 30 bases lying between them. This CDR3 contains 19 residues. Looked up from germline, CDR1 is SEHNR and CDR2 is FQNEAQ (reference sequence). The CDR3 bases are TGTGCCAGCAGCCTAAGCACGAGCAGGGGAAGGCGAGTAGGGACTGAAGCTTTCTTT. Protein product: CASSLSTSRGRRVGTEAFF.

The sample holds a few counts of this clone. This rearrangement joins TRBV7-6 to TRBJ2-6, with a possible D match to TRBD2 (6 bases). In germline, CDR1 is SGHVS, CDR2 FNYEAQ. The CDR3 is 19 residues long. V dropped 5 bases and J dropped 0 bases, with 20 bases sitting between them. For the CDR3, the DNA is TGTGCCAGCAGCCGCTCTTCGAGCGGGTACTCCTCTGGGGCCAACGTCCTGACTTTC. Translation: CASSRSSSGYSSGANVLTF.